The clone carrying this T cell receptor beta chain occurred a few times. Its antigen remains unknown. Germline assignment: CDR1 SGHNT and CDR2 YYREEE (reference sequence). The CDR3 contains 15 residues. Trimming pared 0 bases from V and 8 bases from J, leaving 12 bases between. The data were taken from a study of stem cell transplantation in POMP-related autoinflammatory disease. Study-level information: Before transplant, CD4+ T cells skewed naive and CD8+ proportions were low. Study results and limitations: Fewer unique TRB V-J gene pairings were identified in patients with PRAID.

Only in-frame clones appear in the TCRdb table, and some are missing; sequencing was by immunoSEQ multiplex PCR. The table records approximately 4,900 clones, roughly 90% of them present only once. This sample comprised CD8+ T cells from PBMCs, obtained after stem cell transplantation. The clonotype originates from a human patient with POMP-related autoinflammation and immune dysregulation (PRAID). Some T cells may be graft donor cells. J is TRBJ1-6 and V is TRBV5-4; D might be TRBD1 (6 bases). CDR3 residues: CASSLAPDSYSPLHF. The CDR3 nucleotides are TGTGCCAGCAGCTTGGCCCCGGACAGTTATTCACCCCTCCACTTT.